Listed below are T cell receptor beta chains from one sample, sequenced in a study of T cells in Graves' hyperthyroidism and ophthalmopathy. Via MiXCR, TCRdb re-called the multiplex PCR reads, giving one row per CDR3 protein. Of 640,000 or so distinct CDR3 sequences in the sample, around 14% were seen once. The specimen sequenced was blood. Receptors originate from a woman under 30 with Graves' ophthalmopathy. CDR3s include the opening cysteine and the closing phenylalanine or tryptophan. D genes are given only for firm matches. Size is stated for part of the rows, as once, few or many counts, or as a class when the clone is expanded.

v_call: TRBV6-2/TRBV6-3
j_call: TRBJ1-5
d_call: TRBD1
clone_size: few
cdr3_nt: TGTGCCAGCAGTTATGAGGGGGCCCAGCCCCAGCATTTT
cdr3_aa: CASSYEGAQPQHF

v_call: TRBV30
j_call: TRBJ1-5
d_call: TRBD1
clone_size: few
cdr3_nt: TGTGCCTGGAGCCGGGGGTCCGGGACAGGGCTTTATAGCAATCAGCCCCAGCATTTT
cdr3_aa: CAWSRGSGTGLYSNQPQHF

v_call: TRBV5-1
j_call: TRBJ2-3
d_call: TRBD2
clone_size: many
cdr3_nt: TGCGCCAGCAGCTTACTGGGACTAGCGGACACAGATACGCAGTATTTT
cdr3_aa: CASSLLGLADTDTQYF

v_call: TRBV4-1
j_call: TRBJ2-5
d_call: .
clone_size: .
cdr3_nt: TGCGCCAGCAGCCAAGGACGGGGAGGCGACCAAGAGACCCAGTACTTC
cdr3_aa: CASSQGRGGDQETQYF

v_call: TRBV12-3/TRBV12-4
j_call: TRBJ2-1
d_call: .
clone_size: many
cdr3_nt: TGTGCCAGCAGTTTTCCCTACAATGAGCAGTTCTTC
cdr3_aa: CASSFPYNEQFF

v_call: TRBV14
j_call: TRBJ2-1
d_call: .
clone_size: few
cdr3_nt: TGTGCCAGCAGCCAAGTATCCAGTTTCAATGAGCAGTTCTTC
cdr3_aa: CASSQVSSFNEQFF

v_call: TRBV7-9
j_call: TRBJ1-4
d_call: TRBD1
clone_size: many
cdr3_nt: TGTGCCAGCAGCTTCCCGACAGGGGGGGATGAAAAACTGTTTTTT
cdr3_aa: CASSFPTGGDEKLFF

v_call: TRBV29-1
j_call: TRBJ1-3
d_call: .
clone_size: .
cdr3_nt: TGCAGCGTTGAAGTACAGGCCTCTGGAAACACCATATATTTT
cdr3_aa: CSVEVQASGNTIYF

v_call: TRBV7-2
j_call: TRBJ1-1
d_call: TRBD1
clone_size: many
cdr3_nt: TGTGCCAGCAGCCTCGCCGGGACAGGTGGAGCTTTCTTT
cdr3_aa: CASSLAGTGGAFF

v_call: TRBV28
j_call: TRBJ1-2
d_call: TRBD1
clone_size: many
cdr3_nt: TGTGCCAGCAGTTGGGACAGGGTGACCGGTGGCTACACCTTC
cdr3_aa: CASSWDRVTGGYTF

v_call: TRBV12-3/TRBV12-4
j_call: TRBJ2-2
d_call: .
clone_size: .
cdr3_nt: TGTGCCAGCAGTTCAACAGGCCTAGGGCTGTTTTTT
cdr3_aa: CASSSTGLGLFF

v_call: TRBV7-2
j_call: TRBJ1-3
d_call: .
clone_size: few
cdr3_nt: TGTGCCAGCAGCCAGACCGGGGTTTTTGGAAACACCATATATTTT
cdr3_aa: CASSQTGVFGNTIYF

v_call: TRBV19
j_call: TRBJ2-5
d_call: TRBD2
clone_size: many
cdr3_nt: TGTGCCAGTAGTAGAGCCTCACTAGCGGGAGGGCCAGAGACCCAGTACTTC
cdr3_aa: CASSRASLAGGPETQYF

v_call: TRBV4-3
j_call: TRBJ2-7
d_call: TRBD1
clone_size: .
cdr3_nt: TGCGCCAGCAGCCAACTTAGGACAGGGGGTTTCGACGAGCAGTACTTC
cdr3_aa: CASSQLRTGGFDEQYF

v_call: TRBV20-1
j_call: TRBJ2-7
d_call: .
clone_size: many
cdr3_nt: TGCAGTGCTCCCCAGGACTACTCCTACGAGCAGTACTTC
cdr3_aa: CSAPQDYSYEQYF

v_call: TRBV7-2
j_call: TRBJ2-1
d_call: .
clone_size: many
cdr3_nt: TGTGCCAGCAGCCGAGCGACGGACAATGAGCAGTTCTTC
cdr3_aa: CASSRATDNEQFF

v_call: TRBV6-5
j_call: TRBJ2-1
d_call: .
clone_size: .
cdr3_nt: TGTGCCAGCAGTTACCGAGTAGCGGCCCACAATGAGCAGTTCTTC
cdr3_aa: CASSYRVAAHNEQFF

v_call: TRBV20-1
j_call: TRBJ2-1
d_call: TRBD2
clone_size: .
cdr3_nt: TGCAGCGATTTTCGGACTAGCGGGAGTTGGAATGAGCAGTTCTTC
cdr3_aa: CSDFRTSGSWNEQFF

v_call: TRBV2
j_call: TRBJ2-7
d_call: .
clone_size: many
cdr3_nt: TGTGCCAGCAGTGAAGCGCTAGGCGGGACCTACGAGCAGTACTTC
cdr3_aa: CASSEALGGTYEQYF

v_call: TRBV19
j_call: TRBJ2-2
d_call: .
clone_size: many
cdr3_nt: TGTGCCAGTAGTACGTCGGCGGGGAACACCGGGGAGCTGTTTTTT
cdr3_aa: CASSTSAGNTGELFF

v_call: TRBV10-3
j_call: TRBJ2-5
d_call: TRBD2
clone_size: .
cdr3_nt: TGTGCCATCAGTGAGTCCCAACGGGAGGCGGAGACCCAGTACTTC
cdr3_aa: CAISESQREAETQYF

v_call: TRBV11-3
j_call: TRBJ2-5
d_call: TRBD2
clone_size: many
cdr3_nt: TGTGCCAGCAGGGGACTATCTCAAGAGACCCAGTACTTC
cdr3_aa: CASRGLSQETQYF

v_call: TRBV18
j_call: TRBJ2-1
d_call: TRBD1
clone_size: many
cdr3_nt: TGTGCCAGCTCACCACCCTCGACAGGGGGGAATGAGCAGTTCTTC
cdr3_aa: CASSPPSTGGNEQFF

v_call: TRBV24-1
j_call: TRBJ2-5
d_call: TRBD2
clone_size: .
cdr3_nt: TGTGCCACCAGTGGGGCTAGCGGGGTGGGAGAGACCCAGTACTTC
cdr3_aa: CATSGASGVGETQYF

v_call: TRBV20-1
j_call: TRBJ1-1
d_call: .
clone_size: many
cdr3_nt: TGCAGTGCAGCAAGGAACCAGGGGAACACTGAAGCTTTCTTT
cdr3_aa: CSAARNQGNTEAFF

v_call: TRBV2
j_call: TRBJ2-7
d_call: TRBD1
clone_size: many
cdr3_nt: TGTGCCGGCAGACAGGGAAGCTCCTACGAGCAGTACTTC
cdr3_aa: CAGRQGSSYEQYF

v_call: TRBV6-5
j_call: TRBJ1-6
d_call: .
clone_size: few
cdr3_nt: TGTGCCAGCAGTTACTCGAGGAGCTCACCCGGGGGTAATTCACCCCTCCACTTT
cdr3_aa: CASSYSRSSPGGNSPLHF

v_call: TRBV28
j_call: TRBJ2-1
d_call: TRBD2
clone_size: many
cdr3_nt: TGTGCCAGCAGTCGACTAGCGGGAGACAATGAGCAGTTCTTC
cdr3_aa: CASSRLAGDNEQFF

v_call: TRBV7-2
j_call: TRBJ1-2
d_call: .
clone_size: many
cdr3_nt: TGTGCCAGCAGCTTACGGCCCGAAGCTAACTATGGCTACACCTTC
cdr3_aa: CASSLRPEANYGYTF

v_call: TRBV30
j_call: TRBJ2-3
d_call: .
clone_size: many
cdr3_nt: TGTGCCTGGAGTGTACCTTGGGGAGGAGATACGCAGTATTTT
cdr3_aa: CAWSVPWGGDTQYF

v_call: TRBV7-8
j_call: TRBJ2-1
d_call: .
clone_size: many
cdr3_nt: TGTGCCAGCAGCTTAGCGCATAGCGGACTCTACAATGAGCAGTTCTTC
cdr3_aa: CASSLAHSGLYNEQFF

v_call: TRBV18
j_call: TRBJ2-3
d_call: .
clone_size: few
cdr3_nt: TGTGCCAGCCGTCCGGTTTTAGGGGAAAGCACAGATACGCAGTATTTT
cdr3_aa: CASRPVLGESTDTQYF

v_call: TRBV24-1
j_call: TRBJ2-7
d_call: .
clone_size: many
cdr3_nt: TGTGCCACCAGTGATTTTTCACAGAAGGAGCAGTACTTC
cdr3_aa: CATSDFSQKEQYF

v_call: TRBV14
j_call: TRBJ2-1
d_call: .
clone_size: .
cdr3_nt: TGTGCCAGCAGCCAACTAATGGGTTGGGGGTTGGGATCCTACAATGAGCAGTTCTTC
cdr3_aa: CASSQLMGWGLGSYNEQFF

v_call: TRBV29-1
j_call: TRBJ2-1
d_call: TRBD1
clone_size: few
cdr3_nt: TGCAGCGTTGCAGGGGGCGCATACAATGAGCAGTTCTTC
cdr3_aa: CSVAGGAYNEQFF

v_call: TRBV2
j_call: TRBJ2-7
d_call: .
clone_size: .
cdr3_nt: TGTGCCACCACAGGACAGTCCTACGAGCAGTACTTC
cdr3_aa: CATTGQSYEQYF

v_call: TRBV13
j_call: TRBJ1-4
d_call: .
clone_size: few
cdr3_nt: TGTGCCAGCAGCTTTACCAGGTTCAAAGAAAAACTGTTTTTT
cdr3_aa: CASSFTRFKEKLFF

v_call: TRBV18
j_call: TRBJ1-5
d_call: .
clone_size: many
cdr3_nt: TGTGCCAGCTCACCGGGGGGGAGTCAGCCCCAGCATTTT
cdr3_aa: CASSPGGSQPQHF

v_call: TRBV4-1
j_call: TRBJ2-1
d_call: .
clone_size: .
cdr3_nt: TGCGCCAGCAGCCAAGGAATGAGCAATGAGCAGTTCTTC
cdr3_aa: CASSQGMSNEQFF

v_call: TRBV4-3
j_call: TRBJ2-7
d_call: TRBD2
clone_size: many
cdr3_nt: TGCGCCAGCAGCCAAGATTTAGCGGGAGGCCCGCGCTACGAGCAGTACTTC
cdr3_aa: CASSQDLAGGPRYEQYF

v_call: TRBV7-9
j_call: TRBJ1-1
d_call: TRBD1
clone_size: .
cdr3_nt: TGTGCCAGCAGCTCGGGACAGGGGCACTTTAACACTGAAGCTTTCTTT
cdr3_aa: CASSSGQGHFNTEAFF

v_call: TRBV20-1
j_call: TRBJ2-6
d_call: .
clone_size: few
cdr3_nt: TGCAGTGCTATCTTAACGGGGCTCAGCTCTGGGGCCAACGTCCTGACTTTC
cdr3_aa: CSAILTGLSSGANVLTF

v_call: TRBV29-1
j_call: TRBJ2-3
d_call: .
clone_size: .
cdr3_nt: TGCAGCGTGCAGGGGGGAATGGGTGACACAGATACGCAGTATTTT
cdr3_aa: CSVQGGMGDTDTQYF

v_call: TRBV24-1
j_call: TRBJ2-3
d_call: TRBD2
clone_size: many
cdr3_nt: TGTGCCACCAGTGGTGGGCCGGGACTAGCTCCGGATACGCAGTATTTT
cdr3_aa: CATSGGPGLAPDTQYF

v_call: TRBV9
j_call: TRBJ2-7
d_call: TRBD1
clone_size: .
cdr3_nt: TGTGCCAGCAGCGTAGGACGTTTGGGGGACAGCTCCTACGAGCAGTACTTC
cdr3_aa: CASSVGRLGDSSYEQYF

v_call: TRBV7-9
j_call: TRBJ2-7
d_call: .
clone_size: few
cdr3_nt: TGTGCCAGCAGCTTAGGAGCTAGCAGCTCCTACGAGCAGTACTTC
cdr3_aa: CASSLGASSSYEQYF

v_call: TRBV20-1
j_call: TRBJ2-7
d_call: TRBD2
clone_size: many
cdr3_nt: TGCAGTGCTAGAGATCAAGCGTCGGGACTAGCCTACGAGCAGTACTTC
cdr3_aa: CSARDQASGLAYEQYF

v_call: TRBV2
j_call: TRBJ2-1
d_call: TRBD2
clone_size: many
cdr3_nt: TGTGCCAGCAGTGAGACTAGCGGGAGGGTGTACAATGAGCAGTTCTTC
cdr3_aa: CASSETSGRVYNEQFF

v_call: TRBV9
j_call: TRBJ2-1
d_call: .
clone_size: .
cdr3_nt: TGTGCCAGCAGAAAGAACAATGAGCAGTTCTTC
cdr3_aa: CASRKNNEQFF

v_call: TRBV27
j_call: TRBJ2-5
d_call: TRBD1
clone_size: few
cdr3_nt: TGTGCCAGCAGTACGACGGGACACAGGGGGGAGACCCAGTACTTC
cdr3_aa: CASSTTGHRGETQYF